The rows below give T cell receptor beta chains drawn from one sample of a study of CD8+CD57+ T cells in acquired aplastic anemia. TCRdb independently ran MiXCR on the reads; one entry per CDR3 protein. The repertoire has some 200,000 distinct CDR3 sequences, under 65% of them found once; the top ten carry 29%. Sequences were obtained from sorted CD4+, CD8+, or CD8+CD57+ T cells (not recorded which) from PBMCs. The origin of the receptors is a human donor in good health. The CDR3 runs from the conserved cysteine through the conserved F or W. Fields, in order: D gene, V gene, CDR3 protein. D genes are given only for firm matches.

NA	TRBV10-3	CAINGGDGYGYTF
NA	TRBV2	CASSEAKVWSEQPQHF
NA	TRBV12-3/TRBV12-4	CASSFGTLNTIYF
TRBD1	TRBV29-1	CSVGQSYEQYF
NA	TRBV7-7	CASSDSSSAHYNERFF
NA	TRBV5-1	CASSRETSTNSPLHF
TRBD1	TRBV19	CASTATGFDGYTF
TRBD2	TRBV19	CASSMGRDFHEQFF
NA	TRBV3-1	CASSQDPDSSTQYF
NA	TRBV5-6	CASSSGQRDGYTF
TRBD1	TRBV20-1	CSARVLTGETQYF
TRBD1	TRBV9	CASSEPILGTGINYGYTF
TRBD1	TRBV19	CASSPRTGMNTEAFF
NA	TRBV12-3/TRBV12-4	CASSLLGSGYTF
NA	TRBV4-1	CASSQDLARGPDTQYF
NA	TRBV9	CASSPDSEREKLFF
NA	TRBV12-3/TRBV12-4	CASSSLRNTIYF
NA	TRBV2	CASSRTTSQETQYF
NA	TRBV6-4	CASSDSIGGDEQYF
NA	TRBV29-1	CSALEVGTEAFF
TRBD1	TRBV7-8	CASSLGTGQYEQYF
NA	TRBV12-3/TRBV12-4	CASSGSSIQYF
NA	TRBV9	CASSVGAGSNTEAFF
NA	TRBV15	CATSRVNRGSYEQYF
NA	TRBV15	CATSPNSYNSPLHF
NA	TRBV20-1	CSAARQEGNQPQHF
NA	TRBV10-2	CASSEGVAGPYEQYF
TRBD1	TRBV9	CASSALTGGRPEAFF
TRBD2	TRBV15	CATSPRTSGGEQYF
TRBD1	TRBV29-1	CSVEGQGTF
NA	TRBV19	CASRTQGSYNEQFF
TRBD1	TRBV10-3	CAIRREGGTGYTF
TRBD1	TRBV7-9	CASSLDYRGTEAFF
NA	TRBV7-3	CASSPRGGLNTEAFF
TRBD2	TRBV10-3	CATRTSGLVDTQYF
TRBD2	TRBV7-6	CASSLERAGGGGTQYF
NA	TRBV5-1	CASNLGPSSDSSYEQYF
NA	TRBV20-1	CSAEGLGDTQYF
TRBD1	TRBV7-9	CASSLVGQGIDEQYF
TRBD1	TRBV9	CASSGGTAKNYGYTF
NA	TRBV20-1	CSATPTVQETQYF
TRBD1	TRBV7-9	CASRSPEGQGGSGANVLTF
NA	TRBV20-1	CSASRGNLNTEAFF
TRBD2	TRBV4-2	CASSLSPGVAGFTDTQYF
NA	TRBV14	CASSQADSSYGYTF
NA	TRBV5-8	CASSFGLADTGELFF
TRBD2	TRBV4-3	CASSQDRAGAYEQYF
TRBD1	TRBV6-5	CASRAGTAYEQYF
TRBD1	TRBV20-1	CSAVQGDQPQHF
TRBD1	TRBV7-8	CASTTGDSYEQYF
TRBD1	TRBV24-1	CATSETGDRGDSPLHF
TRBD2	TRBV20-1	CSAREASGIGYEQYF
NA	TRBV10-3	CAISKGGAYNEQFF